This T cell receptor (beta chain) came from a study of molecular identifiers for immune sequencing clone quantification. General observations from the study: Highly expanded clone sizes could be underestimated by identical TCR molecules that share a barcode. The study reportedly detected spiked Jurkat TCR RNA from one cell among approximately 1 million naive cells.

This clonotype has more than one count but fewer than ten. Its specificity is unknown. Trimming cost V 4 bases and J 5 bases; bases outside gene matches: 11. CDR3 size: 16 residues. Germline CDR1 reads LGHDT; CDR2 reads YNNKEL (reference sequence). TCRdb re-analysed the PCR reads in MiXCR, keeping a single row per CDR3 protein. The top ten clones hold around 1% of a sample with about 100,000 distinct CDR3 sequences, approximately 22% of them seen once. The receptor was isolated from a human donor in good health. Some libraries in this study had Jurkat cell RNA spiked in. The rearrangement uses TRBV3-1 and TRBJ2-7; 10 bases agree with TRBD1. Sequenced sample: naive CD8+ T cells from blood, with Jurkat cell RNA spiked in. Sample subset: FACS-sorted CD8+CD4-CCR7+CD45RA+ naive T cells. The CDR3 sequence: CASSPAVGQGLHEQYF. DNA for the CDR3: TGTGCCAGCAGCCCTGCCGTGGGACAGGGGTTACACGAGCAGTACTTC.